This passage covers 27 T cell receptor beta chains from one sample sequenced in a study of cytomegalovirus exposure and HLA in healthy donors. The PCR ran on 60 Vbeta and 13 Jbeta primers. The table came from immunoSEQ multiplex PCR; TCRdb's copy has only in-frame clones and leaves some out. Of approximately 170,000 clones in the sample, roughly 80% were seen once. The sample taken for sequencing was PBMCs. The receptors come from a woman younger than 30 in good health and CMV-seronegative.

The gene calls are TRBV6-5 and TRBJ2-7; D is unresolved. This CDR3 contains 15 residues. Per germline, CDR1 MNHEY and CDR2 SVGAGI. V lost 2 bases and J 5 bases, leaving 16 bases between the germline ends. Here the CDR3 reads CASSYRTGKFHEQYF. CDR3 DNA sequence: TGTGCCAGCAGTTACCGTACGGGTAAATTCCACGAGCAGTACTTC.

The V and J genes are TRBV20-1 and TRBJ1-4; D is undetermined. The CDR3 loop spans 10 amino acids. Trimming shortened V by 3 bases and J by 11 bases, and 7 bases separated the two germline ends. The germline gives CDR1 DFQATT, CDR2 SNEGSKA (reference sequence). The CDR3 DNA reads TGCAGTGCTAGGGGAGGGAAACTGTTTTTT. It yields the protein CSARGGKLFF.

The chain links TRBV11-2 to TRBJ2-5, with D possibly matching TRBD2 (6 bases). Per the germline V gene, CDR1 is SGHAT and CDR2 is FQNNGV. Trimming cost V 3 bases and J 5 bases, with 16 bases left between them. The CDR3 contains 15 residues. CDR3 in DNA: TGTGCCAGCAGCTTCTCGCGACTGGCGGGGGAGACCCAGTACTTC. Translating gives CASSFSRLAGETQYF.

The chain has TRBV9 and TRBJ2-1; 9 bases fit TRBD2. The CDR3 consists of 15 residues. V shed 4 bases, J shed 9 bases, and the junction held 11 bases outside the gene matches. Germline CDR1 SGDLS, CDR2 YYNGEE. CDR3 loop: CASSPRGSGGPEQFF. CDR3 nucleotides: TGTGCCAGCAGCCCCCGGGGTAGCGGGGGTCCTGAGCAGTTCTTC.

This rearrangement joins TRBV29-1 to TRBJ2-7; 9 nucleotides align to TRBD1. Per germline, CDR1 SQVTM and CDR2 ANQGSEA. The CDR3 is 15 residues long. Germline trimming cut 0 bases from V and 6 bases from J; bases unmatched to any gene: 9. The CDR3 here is CSVEDLDRGRGEQYF. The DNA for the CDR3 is TGCAGCGTTGAAGATTTGGACAGGGGAAGGGGCGAGCAGTACTTC.

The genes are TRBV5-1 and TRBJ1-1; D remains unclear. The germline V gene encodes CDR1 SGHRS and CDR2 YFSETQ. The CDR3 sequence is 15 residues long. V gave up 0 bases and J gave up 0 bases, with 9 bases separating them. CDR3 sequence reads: CASSLGAEMNTEAFF. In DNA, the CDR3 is TGCGCCAGCAGCTTGGGAGCGGAAATGAACACTGAAGCTTTCTTT.

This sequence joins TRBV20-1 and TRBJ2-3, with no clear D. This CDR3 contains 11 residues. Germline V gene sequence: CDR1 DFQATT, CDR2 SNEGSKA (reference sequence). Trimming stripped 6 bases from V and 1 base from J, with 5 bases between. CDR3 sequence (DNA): TGCAGTGCCCCCGGCACAGATACGCAGTATTTT. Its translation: CSAPGTDTQYF.

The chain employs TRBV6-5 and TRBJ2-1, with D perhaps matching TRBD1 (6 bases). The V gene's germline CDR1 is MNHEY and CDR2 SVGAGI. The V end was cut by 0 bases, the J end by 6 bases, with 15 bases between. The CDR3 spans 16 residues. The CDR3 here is CASSYSGRGLGNEQFF. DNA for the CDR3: TGTGCCAGCAGTTACTCAGGCAGGGGCCTCGGCAATGAGCAGTTCTTC.

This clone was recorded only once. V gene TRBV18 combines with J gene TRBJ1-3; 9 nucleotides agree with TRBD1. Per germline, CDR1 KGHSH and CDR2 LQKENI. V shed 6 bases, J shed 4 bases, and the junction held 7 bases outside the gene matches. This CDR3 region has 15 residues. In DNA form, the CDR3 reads TGTGCCAGCTCGGGCGGACAGGGGACGGGAAACACCATATATTTT. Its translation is CASSGGQGTGNTIYF. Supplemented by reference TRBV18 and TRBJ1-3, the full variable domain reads NAGVMQNPRHLVRRRGQEARLRCSPMKGHSHVYWYRQLPEEGLKFMVYLQKENIIDESGMPKERFSAEFPKEGPSILRIQQVVRGDSAAYFCASSGGQGTGNTIYFGEGSWLTVV.

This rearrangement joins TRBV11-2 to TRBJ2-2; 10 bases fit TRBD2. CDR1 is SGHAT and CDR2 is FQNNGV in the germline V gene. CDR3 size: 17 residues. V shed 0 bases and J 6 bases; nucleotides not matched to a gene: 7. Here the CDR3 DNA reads TGTGCCAGCAGCTTAGATCGTCTAGCGGGAGAGTCCGGGGAGCTGTTTTTT. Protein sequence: CASSLDRLAGESGELFF. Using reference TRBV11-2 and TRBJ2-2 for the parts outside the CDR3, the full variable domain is EAGVAQSPRYKIIEKRQSVAFWCNPISGHATLYWYQQILGQGPKLLIQFQNNGVVDDSQLPKDRFSAERLKGVDSTLKIQPAKLEDSAVYLCASSLDRLAGESGELFFGEGSRLTVL.

This CDR3 is CASSQEPRSGGRRSEQYF. CDR3 sequence (DNA): TGCGCCAGCAGCCAAGAACCTCGTAGTGGCGGGAGGAGGTCCGAGCAGTACTTC. The V gene is TRBV4-1, the J gene TRBJ2-7; TRBD2 aligns across 8 bases. The CDR3 has 18 residues. V shed 0 bases and J 6 bases; nucleotides not matched to a gene: 16. CDR1 and CDR2 (germline): MGHRA, YSYEKL.

CDR3 loop: CASTSTVNTEAFF. In DNA, the CDR3 is TGTGCCAGCACCTCGACAGTGAACACTGAAGCTTTCTTT. This chain links TRBV6-5 with TRBJ1-1, with a possible D match to TRBD1 (5 bases). V was clipped by 7 bases and J by 0 bases, with 9 bases between them. Germline values: CDR1 MNHEY, CDR2 SVGAGI. This CDR3 is built from 13 residues.

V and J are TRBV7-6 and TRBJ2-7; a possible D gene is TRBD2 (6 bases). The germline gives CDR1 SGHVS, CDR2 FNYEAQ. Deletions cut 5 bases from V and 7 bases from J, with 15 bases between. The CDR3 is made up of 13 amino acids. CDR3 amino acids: CASSTSTAGEQYF. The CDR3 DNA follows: TGTGCCAGCAGCACCAGTACCGCGGGGGAGCAGTACTTC.

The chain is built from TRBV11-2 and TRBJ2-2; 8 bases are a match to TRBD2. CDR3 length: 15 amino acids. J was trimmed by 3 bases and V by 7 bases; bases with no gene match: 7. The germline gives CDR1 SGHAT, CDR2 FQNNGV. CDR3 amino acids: CASNRLARYTGELFF. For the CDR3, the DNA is TGTGCCAGCAACCGACTAGCGAGGTACACCGGGGAGCTGTTTTTT.

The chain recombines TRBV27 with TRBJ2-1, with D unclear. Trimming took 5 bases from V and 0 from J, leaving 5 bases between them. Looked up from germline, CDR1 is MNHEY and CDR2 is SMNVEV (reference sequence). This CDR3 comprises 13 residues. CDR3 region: CASSDISYNEQFF. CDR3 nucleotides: TGTGCCAGCAGTGACATCTCCTACAATGAGCAGTTCTTC.

CDR3 coding DNA: TGTGCCAGCAGCAAAATTGGGGGGACAGGGGAAGAGACCCAGTACTTC. Amino acids: CASSKIGGTGEETQYF. The V and J genes are TRBV11-2 and TRBJ2-5; 10 bases match TRBD1. Germline CDR1 SGHAT, CDR2 FQNNGV. This CDR3 contains 16 residues. V shed 5 bases, J shed 3 bases, and the junction held 9 bases outside the gene matches.

Here the CDR3 reads CASSFQGTSPLHF. Here the CDR3 DNA reads TGTGCCAGCAGTTTCCAGGGGACTTCACCCCTCCACTTT. This chain links TRBV27 with TRBJ1-6, with D perhaps matching TRBD1 (6 bases). CDR1 is MNHEY and CDR2 is SMNVEV in the germline V gene (reference sequence). The CDR3 is made up of 13 amino acids. Deletions cut 3 bases from V and 9 bases from J, with 9 bases between.

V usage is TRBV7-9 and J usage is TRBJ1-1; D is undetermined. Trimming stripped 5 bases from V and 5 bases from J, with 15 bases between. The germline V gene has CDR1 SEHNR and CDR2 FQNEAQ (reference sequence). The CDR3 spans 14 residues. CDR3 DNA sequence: TGTGCCAGCAGCCCCCGGATTTCGGGGACTGAAGCTTTCTTT. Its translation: CASSPRISGTEAFF.

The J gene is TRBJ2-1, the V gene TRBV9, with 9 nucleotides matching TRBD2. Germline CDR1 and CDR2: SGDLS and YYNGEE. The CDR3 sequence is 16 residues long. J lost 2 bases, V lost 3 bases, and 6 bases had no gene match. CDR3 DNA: TGTGCCAGCAGCGACGGTCTAGCGGGGACCTACAATGAGCAGTTCTTC. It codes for CASSDGLAGTYNEQFF.

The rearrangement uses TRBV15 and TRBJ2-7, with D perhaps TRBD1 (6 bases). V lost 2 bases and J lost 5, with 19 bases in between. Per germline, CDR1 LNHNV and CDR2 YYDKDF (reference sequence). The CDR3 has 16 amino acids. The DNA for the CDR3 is TGTGCCACCAGCAGATCTTCTACAGGGTCGTTCCACGAGCAGTACTTC. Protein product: CATSRSSTGSFHEQYF.

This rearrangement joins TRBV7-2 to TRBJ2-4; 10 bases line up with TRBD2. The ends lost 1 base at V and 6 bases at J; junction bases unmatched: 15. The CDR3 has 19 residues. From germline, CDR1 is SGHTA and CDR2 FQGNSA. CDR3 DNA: TGTGCCAGCAGCTTAGTTTCTAGCGGGAGTTCTTGGTCTAGAAACATTCAGTACTTC. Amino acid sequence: CASSLVSSGSSWSRNIQYF.

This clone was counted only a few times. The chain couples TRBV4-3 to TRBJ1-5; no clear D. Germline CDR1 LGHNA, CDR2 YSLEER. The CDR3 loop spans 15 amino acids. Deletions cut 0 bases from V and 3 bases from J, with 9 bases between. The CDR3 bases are TGCGCCAGCAGCCAAGATCGGTCGATCAATCAGCCCCAGCATTTT. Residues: CASSQDRSINQPQHF.

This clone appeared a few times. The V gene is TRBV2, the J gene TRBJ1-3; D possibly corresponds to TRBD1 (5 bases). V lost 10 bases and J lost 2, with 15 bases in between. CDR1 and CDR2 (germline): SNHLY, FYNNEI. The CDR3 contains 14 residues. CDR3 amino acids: CATIGGDAGNTIYF. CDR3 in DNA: TGTGCCACCATCGGGGGGGATGCTGGAAACACCATATATTTT.

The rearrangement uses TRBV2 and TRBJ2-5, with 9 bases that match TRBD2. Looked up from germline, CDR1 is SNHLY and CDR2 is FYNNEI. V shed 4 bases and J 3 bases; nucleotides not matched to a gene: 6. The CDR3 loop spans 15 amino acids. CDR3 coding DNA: TGTGCCAGCAGTGCCGTTGGCGGGAGGGAAGAGACCCAGTACTTC. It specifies CASSAVGGREETQYF.

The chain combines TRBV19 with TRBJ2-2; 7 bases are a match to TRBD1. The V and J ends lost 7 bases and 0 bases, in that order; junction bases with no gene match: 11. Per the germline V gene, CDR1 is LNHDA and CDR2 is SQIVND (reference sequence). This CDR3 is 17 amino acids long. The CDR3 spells CASTQSAGTANTGELFF. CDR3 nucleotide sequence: TGTGCCAGTACCCAATCGGCCGGGACAGCGAACACCGGGGAGCTGTTTTTT.

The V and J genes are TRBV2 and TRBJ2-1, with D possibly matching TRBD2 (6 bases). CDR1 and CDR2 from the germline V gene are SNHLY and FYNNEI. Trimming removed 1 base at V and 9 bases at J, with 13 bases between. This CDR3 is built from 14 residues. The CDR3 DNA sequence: TGTGCCAGCAGTGAAGGGAGGGTTCTGGGTGAGCAGTTCTTC. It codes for CASSEGRVLGEQFF.

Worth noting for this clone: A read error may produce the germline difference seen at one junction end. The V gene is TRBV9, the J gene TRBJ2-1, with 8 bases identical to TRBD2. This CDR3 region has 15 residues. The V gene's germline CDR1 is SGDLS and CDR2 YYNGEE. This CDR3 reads CASSVGASGYNEQFF. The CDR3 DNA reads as TGTGCCAGCAGCGTAGGGGCTAGCGGGTACAATGAACAGTTCTTC. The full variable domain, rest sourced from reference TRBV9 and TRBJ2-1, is DSGVTQTPKHLITATGQRVTLRCSPRSGDLSVYWYQQSLDQGLQFLIQYYNGEERAKGNILERFSAQQFPDLHSELNLSSLELGDSALYFCASSVGASGYNEQFFGPGTRLTVL.